The 4 T cell receptor beta chains in this list originate from one sample, sequenced in a study of cytomegalovirus exposure and HLA in healthy donors. Primers: 60 Vbeta forward and 13 Jbeta reverse. Using immunoSEQ multiplex PCR, the repertoire was profiled, and TCRdb retains in-frame clones only, with some absent. The data hold 190,000 or so clones, with 75% to 85% observed a single time. The sequenced sample was PBMCs. These receptors all stem from a boy aged 10-17 years in good health and CMV-seronegative.

The J gene is TRBJ1-1, the V gene TRBV27; weak D call: TRBD1 (6 bases). Trimming took 5 bases from V and 2 from J, leaving 12 bases between them. The CDR3 has 14 amino acids. Germline values: CDR1 MNHEY, CDR2 SMNVEV (reference sequence). The CDR3 DNA follows: TGTGCCAGCAGTCCCGGGACAAGCAACACTGAAGCTTTCTTT. It translates to CASSPGTSNTEAFF.

A word on this clone: Other DNA sequences in this sample translate to the same CDR3. The V call is TRBV6-1, the J call TRBJ2-3; 14 nucleotides align to TRBD2. V dropped 4 bases and J dropped 4; count of bases not matched to a gene: 1. The CDR3 loop spans 15 amino acids. Germline V gene data show CDR1 as MNHNS and CDR2 as SASEGT. This chain's CDR3 is CASSGLAGGPDTQYF. The CDR3, as DNA: TGTGCCAGCAGTGGACTAGCGGGGGGGCCAGATACGCAGTATTTT.

This clone was observed a handful of times. In nucleotides, the CDR3 is TGTGCCAGCGGGTTGGTAGCTGAGAACACCGGGGAGCTGTTTTTT. Its translation: CASGLVAENTGELFF. The J gene is TRBJ2-2, the V gene TRBV6-5; D is unclear. CDR3 size: 15 residues. The V and J ends lost 8 bases and 1 base respectively, with 14 bases between them. Germline CDR1 and CDR2: MNHEY and SVGAGI.

The CDR3 region is CASSPGQGFVQETQYF. The CDR3 DNA follows: TGTGCCAGCAGCCCAGGACAGGGGTTCGTGCAAGAGACCCAGTACTTC. This rearrangement joins TRBV11-2 to TRBJ2-5; 9 bases match TRBD1. V was clipped by 5 bases and J by 2 bases; unmatched bases: 9. Looked up from germline, CDR1 is SGHAT and CDR2 is FQNNGV. The CDR3 sequence is 16 residues long.